The 27 T cell receptor beta chains reported below all come from one sample, sequenced in a study of T-cell memory formation after mild COVID-19. TCRdb re-called the 5' RACE reads with MiXCR, one entry per CDR3 protein. The sample consists of about 320,000 distinct CDR3 sequences, more than 13% of them appearing once. What was sequenced was PBMCs or a T cell subset sorted from them (not recorded which). These receptors were collected from a man aged 18-30 years who had mild COVID-19 (a few samples of this study predate the infection). Cell type and time point are not known.

This clonotype was detected only a few times. The chain combines TRBV19 with TRBJ2-3, with 10 bases fitting TRBD2. Germline assignment: CDR1 LNHDA and CDR2 SQIVND (reference sequence). Germline trimming cut 5 bases from V and 4 bases from J; bases unmatched to any gene: 6. This CDR3 has 15 residues. DNA of the CDR3: TGTGCCAGTAGTTGGACTAGCGGCGGGGCAGATACGCAGTATTTT. This encodes CASSWTSGGADTQYF.

This clonotype was observed many times. The rearrangement joins TRBV5-4 to TRBJ2-1, with no clear D. Deletions cut 0 bases from V and 5 bases from J, with 9 bases between. The length of the CDR3 is 14 residues. Germline CDR1 is SGHNT and CDR2 is YYREEE (reference sequence). CDR3 loop: CASSLEPVNNEQFF. The CDR3 DNA reads as TGTGCCAGCAGCTTGGAGCCAGTCAACAATGAGCAGTTCTTC.

This clonotype was counted between two and nine times. V gene TRBV7-9 combines with J gene TRBJ1-5; weak D call: TRBD1 (5 bases). Germline-derived CDR1 and CDR2 are SEHNR and FQNEAQ (reference sequence). The CDR3 runs to 14 residues. V lost 6 bases and J lost 2, with 11 bases in between. The CDR3 protein is CASSRTGRNQPQHF. As DNA, the CDR3 is TGTGCCAGCAGTCGTACAGGACGCAATCAGCCCCAGCATTTT.

This clonotype was recorded at least ten times. This chain uses TRBV12-3 or TRBV12-4 with TRBJ2-1; D not resolved. There are 13 residues in the CDR3. Between the trimmed V and J ends, which lost 5 bases and 6 bases, there was a span of 11 bases. The CDR3 region has the DNA TGTGCCAGCAGTCCGACTCCCAGCAATGAGCAGTTCTTC. Its protein is CASSPTPSNEQFF.

The sample holds a few counts of this clonotype. The rearrangement uses TRBV5-5 and TRBJ2-7, with D maybe TRBD2 (5 bases). V dropped 0 bases and J dropped 0 bases, with 10 bases sitting between them. The germline gives CDR1 SGHKS, CDR2 YYEKEE (reference sequence). This CDR3 spans 15 amino acids. The DNA for the CDR3 is TGTGCCAGCAGCTTGGTTGCTGGGAGCTCCTACGAGCAGTACTTC. It is translated as CASSLVAGSSYEQYF.

The CDR3 region has the DNA TGCGCCAGCAGCCAATGGACTAGCGGGGGGGCTAGAGAGCAGTTCTTC. This gives the protein CASSQWTSGGAREQFF. The chain is built from TRBV4-1 and TRBJ2-1; TRBD2 agrees at 15 bases. In germline, CDR1 is MGHRA, CDR2 YSYEKL. CDR3 length: 16 residues. V lost 2 bases to trimming and J lost 10 bases; unmatched junction nucleotides: 6.

V and J are TRBV5-1 and TRBJ1-6, with TRBD1 matching 7 bases. The CDR3 runs to 14 residues. The germline gives CDR1 SGHRS, CDR2 YFSETQ. V lost 2 bases, J lost 10 bases, and 6 bases stayed unmatched. CDR3 coding DNA: TGCGCCAGCAGCTTCGACAGGGAGTACTCACCCCTCCACTTT. Translated, it gives CASSFDREYSPLHF.

This clonotype came up many times. The chain carries TRBV7-2 and TRBJ2-3; 7 nucleotides agree with TRBD1. The CDR3 length is 15 residues. The V gene end was trimmed by 6 bases and the J gene end by 3 bases; junction bases not matched to a gene: 9. CDR1 is SGHTA, CDR2 FQGNSA, per germline. The CDR3 spells CASRQQGLETDTQYF. Here the CDR3 DNA reads TGTGCCAGCAGACAACAGGGGTTAGAGACAGATACGCAGTATTTT.

This clonotype was counted between two and nine times. This sequence joins TRBV12-3 or TRBV12-4 and TRBJ2-2; the match to TRBD2 covers 15 bases. The CDR3 has 19 amino acids. V was pared by 7 bases and J by 0 bases, with 9 bases of the junction left unmatched. The CDR3 region is CASMSGLAGGIANTGELFF. CDR3 DNA sequence: TGTGCCAGCATGTCGGGACTAGCGGGGGGTATCGCGAACACCGGGGAGCTGTTTTTT.

This clonotype was recorded many times. The V and J genes are TRBV7-6 and TRBJ2-7; D may be TRBD1 (6 bases). The germline V gene has CDR1 SGHVS and CDR2 FNYEAQ. V was cut by 4 bases and J by 0 bases, with 10 bases left in between. The CDR3 loop spans 14 amino acids. This CDR3 reads CASSSGTYSYEQYF. The CDR3 DNA is TGTGCCAGCAGCTCTGGGACATACTCCTACGAGCAGTACTTC.

The J gene is TRBJ2-1, the V gene TRBV11-2; 8 positions agree with TRBD1. Trimming removed 8 bases from V and 4 bases from J; junction bases left unmatched: 10. The CDR3 has 15 residues. Germline assignment: CDR1 SGHAT and CDR2 FQNNGV. The CDR3 DNA follows: TGTGCCAGCTCGATCTGGACAGGGACATACAATGAGCAGTTCTTC. Translating gives CASSIWTGTYNEQFF. Variable domain in full (rest from reference TRBV11-2 and TRBJ2-1): EAGVAQSPRYKIIEKRQSVAFWCNPISGHATLYWYQQILGQGPKLLIQFQNNGVVDDSQLPKDRFSAERLKGVDSTLKIQPAKLEDSAVYLCASSIWTGTYNEQFFGPGTRLTVL.

This clonotype was recorded a few times. The V call is TRBV5-1, the J call TRBJ1-4; D is ambiguous. V dropped 5 bases and J dropped 4 bases, with 15 bases sitting between them. In germline, CDR1 is SGHRS, CDR2 YFSETQ. The CDR3 covers 15 residues. The CDR3, as DNA: TGCGCCAGCAGGGAATCCACTGGGTTTAATGAAAAACTGTTTTTT. Its translation is CASRESTGFNEKLFF.

The chain joins TRBV20-1 to TRBJ1-5; 9 bases are shared with TRBD1. V was pared by 6 bases and J by 3 bases, with 3 bases of the junction left unmatched. The V gene's germline CDR1 is DFQATT and CDR2 SNEGSKA (reference sequence). CDR3 length: 13 amino acids. The CDR3 spells CSANRGPNQPQHF. CDR3 DNA sequence: TGCAGTGCGAACAGGGGGCCCAATCAGCCCCAGCATTTT.

This clonotype was seen many times. V and J are TRBV6-2 or TRBV6-3 and TRBJ1-1, with 8 nucleotides matching TRBD1. The J segment lost 4 bases and the V segment lost 2 bases, leaving 9 bases of the junction unmatched. The CDR3 runs to 16 residues. The germline gives CDR1 MNHEY, CDR2 SVGEGT. The DNA of the CDR3 is TGTGCCAGCAGTTACGACCTGACAGGGGAGGCCACTGAAGCTTTCTTT. Amino acids: CASSYDLTGEATEAFF.

This clonotype was seen only a few times. The chain recombines TRBV20-1 with TRBJ2-7, with 10 bases lining up with TRBD1. Germline V CDR1 and CDR2: DFQATT, SNEGSKA (reference sequence). The CDR3 loop spans 12 amino acids. Trimming removed 3 bases from V and 4 bases from J; junction bases left unmatched: 0. This CDR3 is CSARDRGYEQYV. In DNA form, the CDR3 reads TGCAGTGCTAGGGACAGGGGGTACGAGCAGTACGTC.

This clonotype has only a few counts. V gene TRBV12-3 or TRBV12-4 combines with J gene TRBJ2-1, with 8 bases that match TRBD1. The CDR3 totals 15 residues. Germline trimming cut 1 base from V and 5 bases from J; bases unmatched to any gene: 4. This CDR3 is CASSLGTGIHNEQFF. The CDR3, as DNA: TGTGCCAGCAGTTTAGGGACAGGGATCCACAATGAGCAGTTCTTC.

V usage is TRBV24-1 and J usage is TRBJ2-5; D remains unclear. This CDR3 contains 14 residues. CDR1 KGHDR and CDR2 SFDVKD come from the germline V gene. V gave up 4 bases and J gave up 1 base, with 9 bases separating them. The CDR3 DNA follows: TGTGCCACCAGTGACCTTAGCCCCCAAGAGACCCAGTACTTC. It codes for CATSDLSPQETQYF.

This clonotype has only a few counts. The chain recombines TRBV30 with TRBJ2-1, with D possibly TRBD2 on 6 matching bases. Trimming left V 5 bases short and J 5 bases short, with 19 bases between. This CDR3 has 15 amino acids. Germline V gene data show CDR1 as GTSNPN and CDR2 as SVGIG (reference sequence). The CDR3 nucleotides are TGTGCCTGGTCTTTTCGGGGGTTGACGAACAATGAGCAGTTCTTC. It encodes CAWSFRGLTNNEQFF.

The chain uses TRBV19 and TRBJ2-4; the D is unclear. The CDR3 has 12 amino acids. The germline CDR1 and CDR2 sequences are LNHDA and SQIVND (reference sequence). Trimming shortened V by 5 bases and J by 8 bases, and 10 bases separated the two germline ends. CDR3 DNA: TGTGCCAGTAGTCCCGGGTGGGACATTCAGTACTTC. Its protein is CASSPGWDIQYF.

This clonotype has at least ten counts. The chain has TRBV7-2 and TRBJ1-2; 7 bases fit TRBD1. The germline V gene encodes CDR1 SGHTA and CDR2 FQGNSA. This CDR3 has 14 residues. V lost 5 bases to trimming and J lost 3 bases; unmatched junction nucleotides: 6. This CDR3 reads CASSQGGAYYGYTF. The CDR3 DNA reads as TGTGCCAGCAGCCAGGGGGGGGCCTACTATGGCTACACCTTC. Drawing the rest from reference TRBV7-2 and TRBJ1-2, the complete variable domain is GAGVSQSPSNKVTEKGKDVELRCDPISGHTALYWYRQSLGQGLEFLIYFQGNSAPDKSGLPSDRFSAERTGGSVSTLTIQRTQQEDSAVYLCASSQGGAYYGYTFGSGTRLTVV.

Many counts were recorded for this clonotype. This chain joins TRBV12-3 or TRBV12-4 and TRBJ1-1, with D possibly TRBD1 on 6 matching bases. Trimming took off 6 bases at V and 7 bases at J, with 18 bases between the two ends. The CDR3 runs 14 residues. CDR3 sequence reads: CASSPTGPWGEAFF. For the CDR3, the DNA is TGTGCCAGCAGCCCAACAGGGCCCTGGGGTGAAGCTTTCTTT.

V is TRBV10-3 and J is TRBJ2-7; 9 positions agree with TRBD2. From germline, CDR1 is ENHRY and CDR2 SYGVKD. This CDR3 comprises 16 residues. After removal of 3 bases from V and 0 bases from J, the junction contained 6 bases not matched to a gene. The CDR3 DNA reads as TGTGCCATCAGTGACCGCTTAGCGGGGGACTCCTACGAGCAGTACTTC. Amino acid sequence: CAISDRLAGDSYEQYF.

This clonotype was seen just once. The chain joins TRBV4-3 to TRBJ2-5, with TRBD1 identical over 10 bases. The CDR3 is made up of 18 amino acids. J gave up 5 bases and V 3 bases, and 15 bases lay outside the gene matches. CDR1 is LGHNA and CDR2 is YSLEER in the germline V gene. The CDR3 loop is CASSHEGPPTGGGETQYF. The CDR3 nucleotides are TGCGCCAGCAGCCACGAAGGGCCCCCGACAGGGGGCGGGGAGACCCAGTACTTC.

In this sample, this clonotype turned up many times. The chain links TRBV6-5 to TRBJ2-1; D might be TRBD1 (5 bases). V was cut by 2 bases and J by 6 bases, with 5 bases left in between. The CDR3 is 12 amino acids. Germline loops: CDR1 MNHEY, CDR2 SVGAGI. This CDR3 is CASSYQGNEQFF. CDR3 in DNA: TGTGCCAGCAGTTACCAGGGCAATGAGCAGTTCTTC.

V and J are TRBV5-8 and TRBJ1-5; D is ambiguous. CDR1 SGHTS and CDR2 YDEGEE come from the germline V gene. The CDR3 runs 15 residues. The V end was cut by 1 base, the J end by 0 bases, with 8 bases between. CDR3 sequence: CASSLYRYSNQPQHF. The CDR3 region has the DNA TGTGCCAGCAGCTTGTACAGATATAGCAATCAGCCCCAGCATTTT.

This clonotype was picked up a small number of times. V gene TRBV7-9 combines with J gene TRBJ2-1; D gene uncertain. The CDR3 covers 12 residues. V shed 9 bases and J shed 3 bases, with 9 bases lying between them. Looked up from germline, CDR1 is SEHNR and CDR2 is FQNEAQ (reference sequence). The CDR3 here is CASNSGYNEQFF. The CDR3 nucleotides are TGTGCCAGTAATTCAGGCTACAATGAGCAGTTCTTC.

The CDR3 sequence is CASSQGQGANQPQHF. The CDR3 region has the DNA TGCGCCAGCAGCCAAGGACAGGGAGCTAATCAGCCCCAGCATTTT. The V call is TRBV4-1, the J call TRBJ1-5, with TRBD1 identical over 7 bases. This CDR3 is built from 15 residues. The germline CDR1 and CDR2 sequences are MGHRA and YSYEKL. Trimming removed 1 base from V and 4 bases from J; junction bases left unmatched: 4.